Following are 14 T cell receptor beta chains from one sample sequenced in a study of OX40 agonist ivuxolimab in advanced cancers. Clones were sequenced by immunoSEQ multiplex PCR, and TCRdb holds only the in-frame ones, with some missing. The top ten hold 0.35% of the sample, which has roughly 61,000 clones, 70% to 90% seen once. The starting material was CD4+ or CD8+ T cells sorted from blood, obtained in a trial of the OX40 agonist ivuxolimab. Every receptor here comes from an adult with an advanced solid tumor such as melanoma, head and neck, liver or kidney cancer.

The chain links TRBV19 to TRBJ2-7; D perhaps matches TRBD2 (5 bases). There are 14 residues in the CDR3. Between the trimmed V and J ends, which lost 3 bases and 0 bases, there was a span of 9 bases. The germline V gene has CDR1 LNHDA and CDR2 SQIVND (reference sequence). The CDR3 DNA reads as TGTGCCAGTAGTATGAGGGCCTACTCCTACGAGCAGTACTTC. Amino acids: CASSMRAYSYEQYF. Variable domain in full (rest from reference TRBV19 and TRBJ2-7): DGGITQSPKYLFRKEGQNVTLSCEQNLNHDAMYWYRQDPGQGLRLIYYSQIVNDFQKGDIAEGYSVSREKKESFPLTVTSAQKNPTAFYLCASSMRAYSYEQYFGPGTRLTVT.

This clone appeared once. CDR3 bases: TGCGCCAGCAGTGAATGGCAGTCGAACACTGAAGCTTTCTTT. This gives the protein CASSEWQSNTEAFF. The chain carries TRBV10-2 and TRBJ1-1; D unresolved. The V end was cut by 3 bases, the J end by 1 base, with 9 bases between. Germline-derived CDR1 and CDR2 are WSHSY and SAAADI. The CDR3 is made up of 14 amino acids.

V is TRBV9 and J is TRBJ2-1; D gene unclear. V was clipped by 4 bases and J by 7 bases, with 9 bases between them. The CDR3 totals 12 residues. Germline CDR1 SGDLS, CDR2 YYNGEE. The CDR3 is CASSPRLNEQFF. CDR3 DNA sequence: TGTGCCAGCAGCCCCAGATTAAATGAGCAGTTCTTC.

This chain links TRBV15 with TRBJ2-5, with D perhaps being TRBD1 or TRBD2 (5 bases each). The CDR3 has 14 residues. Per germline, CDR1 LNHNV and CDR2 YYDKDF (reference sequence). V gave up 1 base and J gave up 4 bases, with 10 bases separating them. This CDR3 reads CATSRGAGRETQYF. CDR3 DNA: TGTGCCACCAGCAGAGGGGCAGGGAGAGAGACCCAGTACTTC.

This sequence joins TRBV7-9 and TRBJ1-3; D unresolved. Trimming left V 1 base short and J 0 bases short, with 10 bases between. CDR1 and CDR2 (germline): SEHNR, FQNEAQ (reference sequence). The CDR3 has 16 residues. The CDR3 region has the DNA TGTGCCAGCAGCTTAGGGGCAGGCCTCTCTGGAAACACCATATATTTT. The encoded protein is CASSLGAGLSGNTIYF.

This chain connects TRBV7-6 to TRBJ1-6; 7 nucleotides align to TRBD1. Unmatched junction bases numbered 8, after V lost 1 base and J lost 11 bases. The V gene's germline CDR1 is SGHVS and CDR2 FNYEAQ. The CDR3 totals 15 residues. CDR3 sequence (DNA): TGTGCCAGCAGCTTAGGGGACAGCGTTTGGGCACCCCTCCACTTT. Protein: CASSLGDSVWAPLHF.

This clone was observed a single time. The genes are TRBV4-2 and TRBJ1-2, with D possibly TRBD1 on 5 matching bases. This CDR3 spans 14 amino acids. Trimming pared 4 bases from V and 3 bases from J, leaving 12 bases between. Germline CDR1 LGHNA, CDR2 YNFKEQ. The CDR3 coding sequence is TGTGCCAGCAGCCCATCTCAACAGGACTATGGCTACACCTTC. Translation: CASSPSQQDYGYTF.

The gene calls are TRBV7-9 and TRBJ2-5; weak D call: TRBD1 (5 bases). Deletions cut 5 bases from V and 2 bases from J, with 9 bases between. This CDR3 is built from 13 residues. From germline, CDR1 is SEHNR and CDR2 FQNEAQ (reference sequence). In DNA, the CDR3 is TGTGCCAGCAGCCCGCAGGGACAAGAGACCCAGTACTTC. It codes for CASSPQGQETQYF. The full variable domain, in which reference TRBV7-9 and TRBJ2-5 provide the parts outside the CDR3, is DTGVSQNPRHKITKRGQNVTFRCDPISEHNRLYWYRQTLGQGPEFLTYFQNEAQLEKSRLLSDRFSAERPKGSFSTLEIQRTEQGDSAMYLCASSPQGQETQYFGPGTRLLVL.

The CDR3 DNA reads as TGCGCCAGCAGCCTTGAAAGGGATTACGAGCAGTACTTC. This encodes CASSLERDYEQYF. The V and J genes are TRBV5-1 and TRBJ2-7; no clear D gene. The V gene's germline CDR1 is SGHRS and CDR2 YFSETQ. The V end was cut by 4 bases, the J end by 4 bases, with 12 bases between. This CDR3 is built from 13 residues.

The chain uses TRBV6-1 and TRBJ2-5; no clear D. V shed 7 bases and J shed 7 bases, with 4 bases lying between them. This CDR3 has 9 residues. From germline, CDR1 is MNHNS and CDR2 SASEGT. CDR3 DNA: TGTGCCAGCAAGGGGACCCAGTACTTC. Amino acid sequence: CASKGTQYF.

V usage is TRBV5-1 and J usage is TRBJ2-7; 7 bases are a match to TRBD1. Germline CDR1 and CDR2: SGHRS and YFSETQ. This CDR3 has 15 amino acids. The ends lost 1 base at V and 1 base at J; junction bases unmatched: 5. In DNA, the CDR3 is TGCGCCAGCAGCTTGACAGGGGAAACTTCCTACGAGCAGTACTTC. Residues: CASSLTGETSYEQYF.

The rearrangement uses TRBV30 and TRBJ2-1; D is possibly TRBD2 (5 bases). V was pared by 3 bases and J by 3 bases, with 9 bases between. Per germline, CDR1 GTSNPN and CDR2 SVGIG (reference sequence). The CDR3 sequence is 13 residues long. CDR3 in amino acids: CAWRGDYYNEQFF. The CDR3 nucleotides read TGTGCCTGGAGGGGCGACTACTACAATGAGCAGTTCTTC.

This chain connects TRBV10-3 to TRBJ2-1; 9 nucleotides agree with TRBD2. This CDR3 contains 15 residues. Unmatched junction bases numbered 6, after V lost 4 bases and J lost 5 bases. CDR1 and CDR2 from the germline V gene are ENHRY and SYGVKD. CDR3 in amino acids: CAISGMTSGDNEQFF. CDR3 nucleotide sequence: TGTGCCATCAGTGGTATGACTAGCGGTGACAATGAGCAGTTCTTC.

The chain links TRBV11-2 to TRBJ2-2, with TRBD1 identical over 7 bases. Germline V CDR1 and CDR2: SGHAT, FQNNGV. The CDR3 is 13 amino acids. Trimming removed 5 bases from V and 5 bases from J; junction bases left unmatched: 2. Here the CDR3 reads CASSLQGTGELFF. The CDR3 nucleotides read TGTGCCAGCAGCCTACAGGGGACCGGGGAGCTGTTTTTT.